This T cell receptor (beta chain) derives from a study of control samples from healthy donors and cancer patients. Per germline, CDR1 KGHDR and CDR2 SFDVKD. With 2 bases removed from V and 4 bases from J, the gap between germline ends came to 13 bases. This CDR3 has 15 residues. TCRdb keeps only in-frame clones here, not all; method: immunoSEQ multiplex PCR. Of some 95,000 clones detected, about nine tenths appear once; the ten largest clones hold about 2.9%. V usage is TRBV24-1 and J usage is TRBJ2-5; perhaps TRBD1 as D (5 bases). Input material: blood. The sequence came from a human donor in good health. The donor label of this sample is uncertain. DNA for the CDR3: TGTGCCACCAGTGATTCCCCAGGGCAAACAGAGACCCAGTACTTC. Residues: CATSDSPGQTETQYF.